Listed below are T cell receptor beta chains from one sample, sequenced in a study of cytomegalovirus exposure and HLA in healthy donors. Profiled with immunoSEQ multiplex PCR; TCRdb holds only in-frame clones, not every one. The table has 150,000 or so clones, about 80% seen once. Specimen: PBMCs. These receptors originate from a man in his forties or fifties in good health and CMV-seronegative. Each CDR3 is given with its conserved first and last residue. Each record gives: V gene, D gene, clone size, J gene, CDR3 protein, CDR3 DNA. A D gene is named only where the DNA matches it firmly. Size is omitted from some rows. Given values are once, few, many or a class for expanded clones.

v_call: TRBV29-1; d_call: .; clone_size: once; j_call: TRBJ2-1; cdr3_aa: CSDLTRAHQFF; cdr3_nt: TGCAGCGACTTGACTAGGGCGCACCAGTTCTTC
v_call: TRBV11-2; d_call: .; clone_size: .; j_call: TRBJ2-7; cdr3_aa: CASSFYYEQYF; cdr3_nt: TGTGCCAGCAGCTTTTACTACGAGCAGTACTTC
v_call: TRBV7-3; d_call: .; clone_size: .; j_call: TRBJ1-5; cdr3_aa: CASSSGGWRTNQPQHF; cdr3_nt: TGTGCCAGCAGCTCCGGGGGATGGAGGACCAATCAGCCCCAGCATTTT
v_call: TRBV28; d_call: TRBD2; clone_size: .; j_call: TRBJ2-4; cdr3_aa: CASSLFGSSGSHLGVKNIQYF; cdr3_nt: TGTGCCAGCAGTTTATTCGGGTCTAGCGGGAGCCATTTGGGGGTCAAAAACATTCAGTACTTC
v_call: TRBV27; d_call: TRBD2; clone_size: .; j_call: TRBJ2-2; cdr3_aa: CASSFLAGGNTGELFF; cdr3_nt: TGTGCCAGCAGTTTCCTAGCGGGGGGGAACACCGGGGAGCTGTTTTTT
v_call: TRBV7-2; d_call: TRBD1; clone_size: .; j_call: TRBJ1-1; cdr3_aa: CASSFRDRGGGAFF; cdr3_nt: TGTGCCAGCAGCTTCCGGGACAGGGGAGGAGGCGCTTTCTTT
v_call: TRBV7-2; d_call: .; clone_size: once; j_call: TRBJ2-3; cdr3_aa: CASSLQGRGSTDTQYF; cdr3_nt: TGTGCCAGCAGCTTACAAGGACGGGGAAGCACAGATACGCAGTATTTT
v_call: TRBV9; d_call: .; clone_size: .; j_call: TRBJ2-2; cdr3_aa: CASSVETLSNTGELFF; cdr3_nt: TGTGCCAGCAGCGTAGAAACTCTCTCTAACACCGGGGAGCTGTTTTTT
v_call: TRBV5-1; d_call: .; clone_size: once; j_call: TRBJ1-5; cdr3_aa: CASSLDGVNQPQHF; cdr3_nt: TGCGCCAGCAGCTTGGACGGAGTCAATCAGCCCCAGCATTTT
v_call: TRBV27; d_call: .; clone_size: .; j_call: TRBJ2-1; cdr3_aa: CASSPRDWSSYNEQFF; cdr3_nt: TGTGCCAGCAGTCCCCGGGACTGGAGCTCCTACAATGAGCAGTTCTTC
v_call: TRBV15; d_call: .; clone_size: .; j_call: TRBJ2-7; cdr3_aa: CATSRETGEQYF; cdr3_nt: TGTGCCACCAGCAGAGAAACGGGGGAGCAGTACTTC
v_call: TRBV7-9; d_call: .; clone_size: few; j_call: TRBJ1-2; cdr3_aa: CASSPARLEGGNYGYTF; cdr3_nt: TGTGCCAGCAGCCCCGCTAGGCTCGAGGGGGGGAACTATGGCTACACCTTC
v_call: TRBV7-7; d_call: .; clone_size: .; j_call: TRBJ2-7; cdr3_aa: CASSSGLGASYEQYF; cdr3_nt: TGTGCCAGCAGCTCAGGGCTTGGGGCCTCCTACGAGCAGTACTTC
v_call: TRBV5-6; d_call: TRBD1; clone_size: .; j_call: TRBJ1-2; cdr3_aa: CASSLAGGIGGYTF; cdr3_nt: TGTGCCAGCAGCTTGGCAGGGGGCATTGGTGGCTACACCTTC
v_call: TRBV2; d_call: .; clone_size: .; j_call: TRBJ2-5; cdr3_aa: CASSEALGGFQETQYF; cdr3_nt: TGTGCCAGCAGTGAAGCGCTGGGGGGATTTCAAGAGACCCAGTACTTC
v_call: TRBV2; d_call: TRBD1; clone_size: .; j_call: TRBJ2-7; cdr3_aa: CARSGTVDEQYF; cdr3_nt: TGTGCCAGGTCGGGGACAGTCGACGAGCAGTACTTC
v_call: TRBV19; d_call: TRBD1; clone_size: .; j_call: TRBJ2-7; cdr3_aa: CASSPDRGPYEQYF; cdr3_nt: TGTGCCAGTAGTCCAGACAGGGGGCCCTACGAGCAGTACTTC
v_call: TRBV30; d_call: .; clone_size: .; j_call: TRBJ1-1; cdr3_aa: CAWDTGNTEAFF; cdr3_nt: TGTGCCTGGGATACAGGGAACACTGAAGCTTTCTTT
v_call: TRBV18; d_call: .; clone_size: .; j_call: TRBJ2-3; cdr3_aa: CASSPGLPGTDTQYF; cdr3_nt: TGTGCCAGCTCACCAGGGCTACCGGGCACAGATACGCAGTATTTT
v_call: TRBV25-1; d_call: .; clone_size: .; j_call: TRBJ1-5; cdr3_aa: CASSDRDQPQHF; cdr3_nt: TGTGCCAGCAGTGACAGGGATCAGCCCCAGCATTTT
v_call: TRBV6-5; d_call: .; clone_size: .; j_call: TRBJ1-3; cdr3_aa: CASSYRTANSGNTIYF; cdr3_nt: TGTGCCAGCAGTTACCGGACAGCCAACTCTGGAAACACCATATATTTT
v_call: TRBV4-2; d_call: .; clone_size: once; j_call: TRBJ1-4; cdr3_aa: CASSQESRVGYEKLFF; cdr3_nt: TGTGCCAGCAGCCAAGAATCGAGGGTCGGGTATGAAAAACTGTTTTTT